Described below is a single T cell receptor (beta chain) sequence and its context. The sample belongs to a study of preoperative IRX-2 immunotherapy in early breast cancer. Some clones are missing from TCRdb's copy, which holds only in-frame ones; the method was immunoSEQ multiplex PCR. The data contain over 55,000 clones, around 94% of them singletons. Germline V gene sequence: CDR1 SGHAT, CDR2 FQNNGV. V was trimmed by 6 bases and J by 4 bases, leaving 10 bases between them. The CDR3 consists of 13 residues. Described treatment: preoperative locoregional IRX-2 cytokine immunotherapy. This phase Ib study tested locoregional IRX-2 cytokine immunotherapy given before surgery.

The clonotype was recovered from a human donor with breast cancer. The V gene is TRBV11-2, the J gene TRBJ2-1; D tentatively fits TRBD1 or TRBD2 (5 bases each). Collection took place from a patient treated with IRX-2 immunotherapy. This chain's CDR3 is CASSTGTYNEQFF. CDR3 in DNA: TGTGCCAGCAGTACCGGGACGTACAATGAGCAGTTCTTC. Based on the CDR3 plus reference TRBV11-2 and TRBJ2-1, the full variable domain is EAGVAQSPRYKIIEKRQSVAFWCNPISGHATLYWYQQILGQGPKLLIQFQNNGVVDDSQLPKDRFSAERLKGVDSTLKIQPAKLEDSAVYLCASSTGTYNEQFFGPGTRLTVL.